The clone carrying this TCR beta chain was detected only a few times. Its antigen is not known. The junction had 9 bases not matched to a gene; V was cut back by 5 bases and J by 5 bases. The CDR3 spans 14 residues. Germline values: CDR1 DFQATT, CDR2 SNEGSKA (reference sequence). The data originate from a study of blood T cells in healthy people across ages. Broader study findings: Comparison with aged donors showed that long-lived donors had more naive CD4+ cells and higher diversity.

For the second PCR, which ran for about 7 to 11 cycles, a sample-barcoded 5' primer and a J-beta primer mix were used. Carrying 12 random nucleotides, a template-switch adaptor labeled each individual cDNA molecule. TCRdb re-derived calls from the 5' RACE reads in MiXCR, one entry per CDR3 protein. The sample lists roughly 1.6 million distinct CDR3 sequences, 30% to 40% occurring once. Whenever a sample was processed, at least 6 million PBMCs were isolated. The receptor comes from a woman in her 30s in good health. V is TRBV20-1 and J is TRBJ2-7; TRBD1 matches at 10 bases. Sequenced sample: blood. The CDR3 region is CSAPRGTGVDEQYF. CDR3 coding DNA: TGCAGTGCTCCGAGGGGGACAGGGGTGGACGAGCAGTACTTC.